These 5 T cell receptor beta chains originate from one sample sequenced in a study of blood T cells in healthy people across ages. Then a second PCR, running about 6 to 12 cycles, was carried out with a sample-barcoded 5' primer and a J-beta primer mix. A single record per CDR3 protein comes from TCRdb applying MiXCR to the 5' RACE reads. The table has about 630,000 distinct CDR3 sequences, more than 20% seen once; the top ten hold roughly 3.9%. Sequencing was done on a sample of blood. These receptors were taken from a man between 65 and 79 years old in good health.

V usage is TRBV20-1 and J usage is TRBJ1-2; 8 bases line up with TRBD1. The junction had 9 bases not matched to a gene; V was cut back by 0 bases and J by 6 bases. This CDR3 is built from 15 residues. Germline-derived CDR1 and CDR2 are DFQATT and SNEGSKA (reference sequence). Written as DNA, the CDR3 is TGCAGTGCTAGAGATCGGGCAGGGGGCATGGATGGCTACACCTTC. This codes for CSARDRAGGMDGYTF.

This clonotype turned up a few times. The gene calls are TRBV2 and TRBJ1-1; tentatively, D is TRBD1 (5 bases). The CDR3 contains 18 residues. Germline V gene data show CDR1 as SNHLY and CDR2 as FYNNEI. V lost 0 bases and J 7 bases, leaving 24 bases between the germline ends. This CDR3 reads CASSEARAGSLQPVEAFF. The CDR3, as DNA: TGTGCCAGCAGTGAAGCCAGGGCAGGGTCCCTTCAGCCCGTTGAAGCTTTCTTT.

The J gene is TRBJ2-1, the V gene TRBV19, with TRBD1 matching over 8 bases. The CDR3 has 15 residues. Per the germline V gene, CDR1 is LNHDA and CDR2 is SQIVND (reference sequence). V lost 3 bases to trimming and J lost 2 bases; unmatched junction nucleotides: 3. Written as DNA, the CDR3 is TGTGCCAGTAGTATCCTACAGGGGGCCTACAATGAGCAGTTCTTC. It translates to CASSILQGAYNEQFF.

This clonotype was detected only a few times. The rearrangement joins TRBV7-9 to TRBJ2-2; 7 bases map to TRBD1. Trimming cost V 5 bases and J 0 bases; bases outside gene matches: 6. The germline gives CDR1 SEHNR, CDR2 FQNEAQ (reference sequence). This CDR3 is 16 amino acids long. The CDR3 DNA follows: TGTGCCAGCAGCCCGGACAGGCCGACGAACACCGGGGAGCTGTTTTTT. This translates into CASSPDRPTNTGELFF.

The CDR3 bases are TGTGCCAGCAGCCATTATAGCGGGAGTCGCCAAGAGACCCAGTACTTC. Translated, it gives CASSHYSGSRQETQYF. This chain joins TRBV3-1 and TRBJ2-5; 9 bases agree with TRBD2. V was pared by 3 bases and J by 1 base, with 6 bases of the junction left unmatched. The V gene's germline CDR1 is LGHDT and CDR2 YNNKEL (reference sequence). The CDR3 is 16 residues long.